These 21 T cell receptor beta chains came from one sample sequenced in a study of CD8+ T cells in alopecia areata. cDNA serving as the sequencing template came from extracted, reverse transcribed RNA. Here immunoSEQ multiplex PCR was the method, and the copy in TCRdb shows in-frame clones only, minus some. The sample shows around 120,000 clones, roughly 57% of them seen only once. Regarding treatment: oral pan-JAK inhibitor, 5-10 mg twice daily. The sequenced sample was CD4+ T cells sorted from blood, obtained at week 4, from a patient treated with tofacitinib. The receptors were gathered from a human donor with alopecia areata.

The chain recombines TRBV29-1 with TRBJ1-2; 8 positions match TRBD1. This CDR3 comprises 12 residues. Germline CDR1 is SQVTM and CDR2 is ANQGSEA. V shed 7 bases, J shed 2 bases, and the junction held 3 bases outside the gene matches. CDR3 protein: CSARTGNYGYTF. The CDR3 DNA reads as TGCAGCGCCAGGACAGGGAACTATGGCTACACCTTC.

V gene TRBV30 combines with J gene TRBJ2-3; TRBD1 agrees at 8 bases. Trimming cost V 3 bases and J 0 bases; bases outside gene matches: 8. CDR3 size: 16 residues. CDR1 is GTSNPN and CDR2 is SVGIG in the germline V gene (reference sequence). The CDR3 DNA follows: TGTGCCTGGAGCCGACAGGGGCGTGGGAGCACAGATACGCAGTATTTT. Protein product: CAWSRQGRGSTDTQYF.

The V and J genes are TRBV2 and TRBJ1-1; possibly TRBD1 for D (5 bases). CDR1 SNHLY and CDR2 FYNNEI come from the germline V gene. The CDR3 has 12 residues. Between the trimmed V and J ends, which lost 7 bases and 3 bases, there was a span of 9 bases. The CDR3 spells CASNPTDTEAFF. The DNA of the CDR3 is TGTGCCAGCAACCCGACAGACACTGAAGCTTTCTTT.

The J gene is TRBJ2-7, the V gene TRBV19, with 10 bases lining up with TRBD1. CDR1 and CDR2 (germline): LNHDA, SQIVND (reference sequence). This CDR3 region has 16 residues. V was clipped by 7 bases and J by 1 base; unmatched bases: 10. The CDR3 DNA is TGTGCCAGTAACCCGGGGACAGGGGTGGATTCCTACGAGCAGTACTTC. Translation gives CASNPGTGVDSYEQYF. Drawing the rest from reference TRBV19 and TRBJ2-7, the complete variable domain is DGGITQSPKYLFRKEGQNVTLSCEQNLNHDAMYWYRQDPGQGLRLIYYSQIVNDFQKGDIAEGYSVSREKKESFPLTVTSAQKNPTAFYLCASNPGTGVDSYEQYFGPGTRLTVT.

This chain connects TRBV23-1 to TRBJ2-7; D is undetermined. TRBV23-1 is annotated as an ORF whose role is uncertain. The V gene lost 4 bases and the J gene lost 5 bases, with 15 bases spanning the gap. The CDR3 contains 14 residues. The CDR3 here is CASSPTSGRHEQYF. Written as DNA, the CDR3 is TGCGCCAGCAGTCCAACATCCGGACGCCACGAGCAGTACTTC.

V and J are TRBV7-3 and TRBJ2-3; 8 bases fit TRBD2. Germline CDR1 is SGHTA and CDR2 is FQGTGA. V shed 8 bases, J shed 0 bases, and the junction held 7 bases outside the gene matches. The length of the CDR3 is 15 residues. This CDR3 reads CASPTGGTSTDTQYF. As DNA, the CDR3 is TGTGCCAGCCCCACGGGGGGGACTAGCACAGATACGCAGTATTTT. The full variable domain, with the rest looked up from reference TRBV7-3 and TRBJ2-3, is GAGVSQTPSNKVTEKGKYVELRCDPISGHTALYWYRQSLGQGPEFLIYFQGTGAADDSGLPNDRFFAVRPEGSVSTLKIQRTERGDSAVYLCASPTGGTSTDTQYFGPGTRLTVL.

V gene TRBV30 combines with J gene TRBJ1-1; no clear D gene. Germline values: CDR1 GTSNPN, CDR2 SVGIG (reference sequence). This CDR3 contains 12 residues. Trimming shortened V by 2 bases and J by 3 bases, and 7 bases separated the two germline ends. CDR3 nucleotide sequence: TGTGCCTGGAGTCCAAGATACACTGAAGCTTTCTTT. As protein: CAWSPRYTEAFF.

V gene TRBV5-4 combines with J gene TRBJ2-5; 8 nucleotides agree with TRBD2. This CDR3 is 14 amino acids long. Germline V gene sequence: CDR1 SGHNT, CDR2 YYREEE (reference sequence). Trimming removed 4 bases from V and 4 bases from J; junction bases left unmatched: 6. CDR3 residues: CASSQRTSIETQYF. The CDR3, as DNA: TGTGCCAGCAGCCAACGGACTAGCATAGAGACCCAGTACTTC.

The J gene is TRBJ2-4, the V gene TRBV30; TRBD2 matches 11 bases. The CDR3 sequence is 15 residues long. Unmatched junction bases numbered 8, after V lost 2 bases and J lost 8 bases. Germline assignment: CDR1 GTSNPN and CDR2 SVGIG (reference sequence). This CDR3 reads CAWSSSTSGTDIQYF. The CDR3 DNA is TGTGCCTGGAGTTCTTCGACTAGCGGGACGGACATTCAGTACTTC.

This clone was seen only once. This rearrangement joins TRBV2 to TRBJ2-1, with D unclear. The CDR3 has 11 amino acids. The V end lost 10 bases, the J end lost 5 bases, and 9 bases lay between the germline ends. Germline CDR1 reads SNHLY; CDR2 reads FYNNEI. The CDR3 here is CAMSSDNEQFF. The CDR3 DNA reads as TGTGCCATGAGTAGTGACAATGAGCAGTTCTTC.

The CDR3, as DNA: TGCGCCAGCAGCCAAGAGACAGGGGTTACAGATACGCAGTATTTT. Translated: CASSQETGVTDTQYF. The J gene is TRBJ2-3, the V gene TRBV4-3; 8 positions match TRBD1. CDR3 length equals 15 residues. V was clipped by 0 bases and J by 3 bases; unmatched bases: 2. Per the germline V gene, CDR1 is LGHNA and CDR2 is YSLEER.

The rearrangement uses TRBV4-1 and TRBJ1-5; D ambiguous. The CDR3 is made up of 19 amino acids. The V end lost 1 base, the J end lost 2 bases, and 21 bases lay between the germline ends. Germline lookup yields CDR1 MGHRA and CDR2 YSYEKL. CDR3 coding DNA: TGCGCCAGCAGCCAAGTTCGAGGACCGACCTCGATTGGCAATCAGCCCCAGCATTTT. Amino acid sequence: CASSQVRGPTSIGNQPQHF.

The rearrangement joins TRBV21-1 to TRBJ2-1; the table assigns TRBD2, which was not confirmed against the DNA. TRBV21-1 is an annotated pseudogene. CDR3 length: 17 amino acids. CDR3 sequence reads: CASSKFVSLRPYNEQFF. CDR3 coding DNA: TGTGCCAGCAGCAAATTCGTTAGCCTGAGGCCCTACAATGAGCAGTTCTTC.

As to this clone: This specimen includes other DNA sequences encoding the same CDR3. The chain carries TRBV5-1 and TRBJ2-3, with TRBD1 as a possible D gene (5 bases). Trimming took off 2 bases at V and 0 bases at J, with 7 bases between the two ends. The CDR3 is 14 amino acids. CDR1 and CDR2 (germline): SGHRS, YFSETQ. The CDR3 DNA reads as TGCGCCAGCAGCTTACAGGTCAGCACAGATACGCAGTATTTT. Protein product: CASSLQVSTDTQYF.

The chain is built from TRBV6-5 and TRBJ1-1, with D tentatively TRBD1 (6 bases). The CDR3 is made up of 13 amino acids. Trimming shortened V by 5 bases and J by 1 base, and 8 bases separated the two germline ends. CDR1 is MNHEY, CDR2 SVGAGI, per germline. The CDR3 DNA reads as TGTGCCAGCAGTCAGGGGCAGAACACTGAAGCTTTCTTT. This translates into CASSQGQNTEAFF.

This clone has only a few counts. The chain employs TRBV5-1 and TRBJ2-3; D ambiguous. Germline V lookup: CDR1 SGHRS, CDR2 YFSETQ. This CDR3 comprises 11 residues. V shed 4 bases and J shed 2 bases, with 2 bases lying between them. The CDR3 DNA sequence: TGCGCCAGCAGCGACACAGATACGCAGTATTTT. Protein sequence: CASSDTDTQYF.

The chain employs TRBV28 and TRBJ1-1; no firm D call. Trimming stripped 6 bases from V and 3 bases from J, with 11 bases between. The CDR3 loop spans 13 amino acids. Germline values: CDR1 MDHEN, CDR2 SYDVKM. CDR3 bases: TGTGCCAGCAGCCCTTTGCTGGACACTGAAGCTTTCTTT. Amino acids: CASSPLLDTEAFF.

In this sample, this clone turned up a few times. The CDR3 coding sequence is TGTGCCAGCAGCTATTCTCCGGGGGAGGAGCAGTTCTTC. Its protein is CASSYSPGEEQFF. The chain links TRBV7-2 to TRBJ2-1; weak D call: TRBD2 (6 bases). The CDR3 has 13 amino acids. Looked up from germline, CDR1 is SGHTA and CDR2 is FQGNSA. The ends were cut back, 4 bases at V and 10 bases at J, with 14 bases in the middle.

This clone occurred a few times. This sequence joins TRBV5-1 and TRBJ2-7; a possible D gene is TRBD1 (5 bases). Trimming removed 4 bases from V and 5 bases from J, with 16 bases in between. Germline V gives CDR1 SGHRS, CDR2 YFSETQ. The CDR3 is made up of 14 amino acids. This chain's CDR3 is CASSPGNSVDEQYF. The DNA of the CDR3 is TGCGCCAGCAGCCCAGGGAACTCAGTAGACGAGCAGTACTTC. Looking up the rest from reference TRBV5-1 and TRBJ2-7 gives the full variable domain: KAGVTQTPRYLIKTRGQQVTLSCSPISGHRSVSWYQQTPGQGLQFLFEYFSETQRNKGNFPGRFSGRQFSNSRSEMNVSTLELGDSALYLCASSPGNSVDEQYFGPGTRLTVT.

This clone is a singleton in its sample. The chain carries TRBV6-5 and TRBJ2-7; D may match TRBD1 or TRBD2 (5 bases each). The ends were cut back, 10 bases at V and 1 base at J, with 17 bases in the middle. Germline V gives CDR1 MNHEY, CDR2 SVGAGI. The CDR3 totals 14 residues. The DNA of the CDR3 is TGTGCCACCAGACCCCGGGACCTATCCTACGAGCAGTACTTC. This codes for CATRPRDLSYEQYF.

The rearrangement uses TRBV10-3 and TRBJ2-5; possible D gene TRBD2, 5 bases. CDR3 size: 13 residues. Germline CDR1 ENHRY, CDR2 SYGVKD. Deletions cut 3 bases from V and 4 bases from J, with 9 bases between. CDR3 coding DNA: TGTGCCATCAGTGATACTAGGGCAGAGACCCAGTACTTC. Translating gives CAISDTRAETQYF.